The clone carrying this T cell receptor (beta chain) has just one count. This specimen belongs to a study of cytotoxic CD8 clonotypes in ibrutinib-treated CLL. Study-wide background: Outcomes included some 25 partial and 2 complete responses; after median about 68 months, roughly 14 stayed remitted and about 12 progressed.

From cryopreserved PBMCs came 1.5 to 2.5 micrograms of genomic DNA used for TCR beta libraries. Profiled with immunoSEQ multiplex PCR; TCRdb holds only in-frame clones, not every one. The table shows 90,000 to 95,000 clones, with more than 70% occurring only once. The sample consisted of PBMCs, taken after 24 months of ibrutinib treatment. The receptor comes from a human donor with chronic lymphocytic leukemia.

Written as DNA, the CDR3 is TGCAGCGCCCCCGCTACCACAGATACGCAGTATTTT. This gives the protein CSAPATTDTQYF. The chain links TRBV29-1 to TRBJ2-3, with D hard to call. V was pared by 7 bases and J by 2 bases, with 10 bases between. Germline-derived CDR1 and CDR2 are SQVTM and ANQGSEA. The CDR3 is 12 residues long.